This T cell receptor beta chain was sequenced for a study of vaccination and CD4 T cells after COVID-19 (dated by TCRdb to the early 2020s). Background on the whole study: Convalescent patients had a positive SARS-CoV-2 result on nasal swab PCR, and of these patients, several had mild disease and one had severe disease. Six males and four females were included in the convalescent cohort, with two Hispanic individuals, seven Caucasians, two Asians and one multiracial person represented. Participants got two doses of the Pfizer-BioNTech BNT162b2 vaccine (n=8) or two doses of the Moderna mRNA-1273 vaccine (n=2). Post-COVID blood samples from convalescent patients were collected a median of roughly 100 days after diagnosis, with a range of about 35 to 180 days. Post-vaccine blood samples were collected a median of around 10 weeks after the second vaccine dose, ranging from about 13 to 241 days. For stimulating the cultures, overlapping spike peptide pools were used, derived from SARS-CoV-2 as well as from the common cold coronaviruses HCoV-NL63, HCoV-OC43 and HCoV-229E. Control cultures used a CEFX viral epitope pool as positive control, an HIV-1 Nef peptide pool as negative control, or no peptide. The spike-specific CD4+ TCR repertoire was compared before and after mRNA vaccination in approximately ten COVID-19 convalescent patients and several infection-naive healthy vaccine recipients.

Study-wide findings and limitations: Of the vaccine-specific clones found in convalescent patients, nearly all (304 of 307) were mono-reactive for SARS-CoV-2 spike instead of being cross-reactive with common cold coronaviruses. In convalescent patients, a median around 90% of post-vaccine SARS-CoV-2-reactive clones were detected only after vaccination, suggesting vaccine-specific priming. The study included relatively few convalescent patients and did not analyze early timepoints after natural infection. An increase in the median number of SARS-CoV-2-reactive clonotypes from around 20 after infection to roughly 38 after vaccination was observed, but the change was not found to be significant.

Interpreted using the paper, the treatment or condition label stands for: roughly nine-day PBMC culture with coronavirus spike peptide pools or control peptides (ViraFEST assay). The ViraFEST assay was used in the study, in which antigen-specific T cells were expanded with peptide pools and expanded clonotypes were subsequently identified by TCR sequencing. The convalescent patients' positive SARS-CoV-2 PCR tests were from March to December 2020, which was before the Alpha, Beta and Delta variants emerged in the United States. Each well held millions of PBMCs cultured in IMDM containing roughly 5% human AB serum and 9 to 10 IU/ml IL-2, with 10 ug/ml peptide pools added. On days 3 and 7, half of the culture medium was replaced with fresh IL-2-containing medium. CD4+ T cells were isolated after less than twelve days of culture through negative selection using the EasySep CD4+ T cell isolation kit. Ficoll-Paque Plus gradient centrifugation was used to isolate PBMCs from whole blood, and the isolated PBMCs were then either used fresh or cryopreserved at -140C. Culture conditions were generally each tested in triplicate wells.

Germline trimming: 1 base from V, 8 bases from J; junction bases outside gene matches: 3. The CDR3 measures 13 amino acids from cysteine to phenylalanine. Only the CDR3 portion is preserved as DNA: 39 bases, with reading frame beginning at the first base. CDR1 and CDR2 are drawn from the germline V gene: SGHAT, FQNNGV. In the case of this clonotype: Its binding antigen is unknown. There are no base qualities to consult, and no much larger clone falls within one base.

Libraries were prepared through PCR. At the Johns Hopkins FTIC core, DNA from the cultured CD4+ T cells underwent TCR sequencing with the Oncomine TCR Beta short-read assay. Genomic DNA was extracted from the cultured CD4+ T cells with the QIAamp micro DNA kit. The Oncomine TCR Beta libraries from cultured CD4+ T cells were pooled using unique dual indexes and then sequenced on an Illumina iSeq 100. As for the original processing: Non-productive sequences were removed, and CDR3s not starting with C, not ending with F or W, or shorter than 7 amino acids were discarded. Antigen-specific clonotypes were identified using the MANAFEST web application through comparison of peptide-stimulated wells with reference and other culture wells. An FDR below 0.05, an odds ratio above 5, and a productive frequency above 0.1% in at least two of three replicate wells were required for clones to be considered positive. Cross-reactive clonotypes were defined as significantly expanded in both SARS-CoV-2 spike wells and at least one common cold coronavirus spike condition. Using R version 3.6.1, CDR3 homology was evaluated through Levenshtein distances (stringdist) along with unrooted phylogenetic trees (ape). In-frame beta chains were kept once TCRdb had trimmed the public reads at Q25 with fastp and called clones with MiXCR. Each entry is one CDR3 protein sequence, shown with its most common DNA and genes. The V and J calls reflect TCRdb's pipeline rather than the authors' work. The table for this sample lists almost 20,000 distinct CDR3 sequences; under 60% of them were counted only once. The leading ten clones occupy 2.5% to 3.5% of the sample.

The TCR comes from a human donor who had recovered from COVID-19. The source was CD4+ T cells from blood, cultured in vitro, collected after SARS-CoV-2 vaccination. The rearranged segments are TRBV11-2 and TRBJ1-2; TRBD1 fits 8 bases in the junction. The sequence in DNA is TGTGCCAGCAGCTTAGCCGGGACAGGCGGCTACACCTTC. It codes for CASSLAGTGGYTF. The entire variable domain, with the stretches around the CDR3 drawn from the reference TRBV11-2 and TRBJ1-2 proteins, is EAGVAQSPRYKIIEKRQSVAFWCNPISGHATLYWYQQILGQGPKLLIQFQNNGVVDDSQLPKDRFSAERLKGVDSTLKIQPAKLEDSAVYLCASSLAGTGGYTFGSGTRLTVV.